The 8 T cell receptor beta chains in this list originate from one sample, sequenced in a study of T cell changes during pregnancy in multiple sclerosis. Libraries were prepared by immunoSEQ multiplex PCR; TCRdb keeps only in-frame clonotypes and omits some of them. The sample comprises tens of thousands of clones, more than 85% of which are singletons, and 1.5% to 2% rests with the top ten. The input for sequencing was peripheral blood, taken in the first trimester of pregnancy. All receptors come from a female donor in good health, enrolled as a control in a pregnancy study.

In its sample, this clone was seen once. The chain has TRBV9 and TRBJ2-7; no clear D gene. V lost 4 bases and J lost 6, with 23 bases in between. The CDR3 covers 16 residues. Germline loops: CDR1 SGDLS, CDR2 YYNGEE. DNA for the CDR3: TGTGCCAGCAGCCATTCCGAGGTGGCGATCGGTAGCGAGCAGTACTTC. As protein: CASSHSEVAIGSEQYF.

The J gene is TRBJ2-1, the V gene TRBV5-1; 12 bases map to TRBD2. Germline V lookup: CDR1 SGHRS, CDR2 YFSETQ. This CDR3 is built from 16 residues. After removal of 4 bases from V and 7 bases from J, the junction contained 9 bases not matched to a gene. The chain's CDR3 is CASSPATSGSGNEQFF. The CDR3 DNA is TGCGCCAGCAGCCCCGCGACTAGCGGGAGTGGGAATGAGCAGTTCTTC.

The CDR3 DNA is TGTGCCAGCTTGACGGGGATGGATGGCTACACCTTC. It yields the protein CASLTGMDGYTF. The chain combines TRBV5-6 with TRBJ1-2; D not resolved. V lost 7 bases and J lost 6, with 13 bases in between. The CDR3 is made up of 12 amino acids. Germline V gene lookup returns CDR1 SGHDT and CDR2 YYEEEE.

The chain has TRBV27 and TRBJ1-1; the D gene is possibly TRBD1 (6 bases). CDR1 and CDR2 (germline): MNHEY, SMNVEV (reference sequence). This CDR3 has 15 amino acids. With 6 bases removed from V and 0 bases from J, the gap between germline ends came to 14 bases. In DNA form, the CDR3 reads TGTGCCAGCAGAAGACAGGAGACGATGAACACTGAAGCTTTCTTT. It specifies CASRRQETMNTEAFF.

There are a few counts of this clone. CDR3 sequence reads: CASSSWDRGLETQYF. In nucleotides, the CDR3 is TGTGCCAGCAGCTCCTGGGACAGGGGGCTGGAGACCCAGTACTTC. V and J are TRBV7-9 and TRBJ2-5, with 12 positions matching TRBD1. The germline V gene has CDR1 SEHNR and CDR2 FQNEAQ (reference sequence). The CDR3 totals 15 residues. Unmatched junction bases numbered 5, after V lost 4 bases and J lost 5 bases.

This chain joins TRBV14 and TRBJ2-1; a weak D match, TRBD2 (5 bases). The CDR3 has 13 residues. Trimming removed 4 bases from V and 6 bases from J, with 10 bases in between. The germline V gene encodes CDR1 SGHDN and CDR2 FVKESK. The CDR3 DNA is TGTGCCAGCAGCCCACAGAGGGCCAATGAGCAGTTCTTC. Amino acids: CASSPQRANEQFF.

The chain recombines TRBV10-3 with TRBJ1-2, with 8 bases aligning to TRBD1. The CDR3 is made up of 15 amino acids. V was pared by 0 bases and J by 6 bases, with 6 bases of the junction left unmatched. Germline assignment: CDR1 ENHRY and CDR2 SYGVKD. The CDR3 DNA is TGTGCCATCAGTGAGTCGCAGGGGGCTTCCGATGGCTACACCTTC. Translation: CAISESQGASDGYTF.

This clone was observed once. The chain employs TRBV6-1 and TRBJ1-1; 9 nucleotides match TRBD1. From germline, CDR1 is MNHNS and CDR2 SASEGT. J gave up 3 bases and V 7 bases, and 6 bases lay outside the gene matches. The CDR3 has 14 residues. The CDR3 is CASTPDRGDTEAFF. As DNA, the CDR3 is TGTGCCAGCACCCCGGACAGGGGAGACACTGAAGCTTTCTTT.